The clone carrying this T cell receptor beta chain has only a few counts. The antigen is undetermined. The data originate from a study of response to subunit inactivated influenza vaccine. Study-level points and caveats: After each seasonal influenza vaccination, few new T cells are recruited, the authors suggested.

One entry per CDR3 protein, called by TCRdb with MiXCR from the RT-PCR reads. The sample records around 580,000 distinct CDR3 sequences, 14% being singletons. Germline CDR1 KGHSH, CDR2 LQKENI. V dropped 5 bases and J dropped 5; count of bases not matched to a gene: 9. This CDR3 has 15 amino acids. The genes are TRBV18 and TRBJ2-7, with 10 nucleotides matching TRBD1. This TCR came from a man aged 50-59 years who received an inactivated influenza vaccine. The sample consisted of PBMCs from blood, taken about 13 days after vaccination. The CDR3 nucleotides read TGTGCCAGCTCATCCCCGGGACAGGGGTGGCACGAGCAGTACTTC. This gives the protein CASSSPGQGWHEQYF.